This TCR beta chain was recovered during a study of T cells in Graves' hyperthyroidism and ophthalmopathy. The study's findings and limits: Expanded thyroid clonotypes (above 0.001) were mostly also found in blood. Median prediction lead before ophthalmopathy onset was around 7 months with the model. Stable hyperthyroidism was told apart from ophthalmopathy by a model built on 13 V-J features.

TCR beta CDR3 regions were amplified from RNA transcripts. During a first-round RT-PCR of the TCR CDR3, the HTBI primer set was used. TCRdb reanalysed the multiplex PCR reads using MiXCR and keeps one entry per CDR3 protein. Of about 620,000 distinct CDR3 sequences listed, 15% to 20% were seen once; the top ten hold around 4%. The CDR3 is 13 residues long. V lost 4 bases, J lost 0 bases, and 6 bases lay in between. The germline V gene has CDR1 SEHNR and CDR2 FQNEAQ (reference sequence). In its sample, this clonotype was seen many times. The target antigen is unknown. The chain employs TRBV7-9 and TRBJ2-5; the D is unclear. Source material: blood. The source of this sequence is a woman aged 25 to 39 with Graves' hyperthyroidism. DNA for the CDR3: TGTGCCAGCAGCTCGTGGGACCAAGAGACCCAGTACTTC. Protein: CASSSWDQETQYF.